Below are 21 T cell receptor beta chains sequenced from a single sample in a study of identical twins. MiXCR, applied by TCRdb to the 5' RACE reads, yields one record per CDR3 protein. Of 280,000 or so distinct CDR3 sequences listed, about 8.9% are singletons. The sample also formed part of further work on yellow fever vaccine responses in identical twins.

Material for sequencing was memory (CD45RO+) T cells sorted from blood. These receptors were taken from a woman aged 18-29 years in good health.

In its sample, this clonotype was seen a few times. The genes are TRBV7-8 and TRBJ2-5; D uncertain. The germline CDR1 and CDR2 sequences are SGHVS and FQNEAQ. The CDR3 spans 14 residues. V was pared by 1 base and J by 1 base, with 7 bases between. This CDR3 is CASSLEASQETQYF. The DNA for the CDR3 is TGTGCCAGCAGCTTAGAAGCCTCCCAAGAGACCCAGTACTTC.

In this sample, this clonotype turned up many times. The CDR3 here is CASSLYGLSTDTQYF. The DNA of the CDR3 is TGTGCCAGCAGCTTGTATGGCCTAAGCACAGATACGCAGTATTTT. The chain combines TRBV5-6 with TRBJ2-3, with D unclear. Germline V CDR1 and CDR2: SGHDT, YYEEEE. This CDR3 is 15 amino acids long. V was shortened by 1 base and J by 0 bases, with 9 bases between the two germline ends.

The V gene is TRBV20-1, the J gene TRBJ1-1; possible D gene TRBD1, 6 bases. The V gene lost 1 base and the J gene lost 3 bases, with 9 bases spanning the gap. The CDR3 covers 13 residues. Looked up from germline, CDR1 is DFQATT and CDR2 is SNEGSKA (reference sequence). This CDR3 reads CSARGYRDTEAFF. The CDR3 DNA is TGCAGTGCTAGAGGATACAGGGACACTGAAGCTTTCTTT.

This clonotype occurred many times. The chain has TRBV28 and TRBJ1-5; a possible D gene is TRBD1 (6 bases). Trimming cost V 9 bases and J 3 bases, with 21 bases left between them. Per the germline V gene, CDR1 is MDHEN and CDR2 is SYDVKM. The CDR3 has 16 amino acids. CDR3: CASTVGARGNNQPQHF. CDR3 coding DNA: TGTGCCAGTACCGTGGGGGCGAGAGGCAACAATCAGCCCCAGCATTTT.

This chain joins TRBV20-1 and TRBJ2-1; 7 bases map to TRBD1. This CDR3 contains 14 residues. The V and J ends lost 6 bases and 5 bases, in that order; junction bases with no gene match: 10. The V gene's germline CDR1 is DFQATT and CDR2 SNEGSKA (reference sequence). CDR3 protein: CSAIRTGSHNEQFF. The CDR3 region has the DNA TGCAGTGCCATAAGGACAGGTTCTCACAATGAGCAGTTCTTC.

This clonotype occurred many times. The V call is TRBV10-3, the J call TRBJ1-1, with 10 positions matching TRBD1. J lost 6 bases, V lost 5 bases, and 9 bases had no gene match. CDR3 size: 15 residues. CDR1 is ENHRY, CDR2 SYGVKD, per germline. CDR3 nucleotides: TGTGCCATCAGTTCCGGGACAGGGGAGTCGGCTGAAGCTTTCTTT. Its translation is CAISSGTGESAEAFF.

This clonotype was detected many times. In DNA, the CDR3 is TGCAGTGCCCCTTCCGGGGAGGGTGGGTACGAGCAGTACTTC. It yields the protein CSAPSGEGGYEQYF. The rearrangement links TRBV20-1 to TRBJ2-7; the match to TRBD2 covers 7 bases. Germline assignment: CDR1 DFQATT and CDR2 SNEGSKA (reference sequence). The CDR3 totals 14 residues. V shed 6 bases, J shed 4 bases, and the junction held 12 bases outside the gene matches.

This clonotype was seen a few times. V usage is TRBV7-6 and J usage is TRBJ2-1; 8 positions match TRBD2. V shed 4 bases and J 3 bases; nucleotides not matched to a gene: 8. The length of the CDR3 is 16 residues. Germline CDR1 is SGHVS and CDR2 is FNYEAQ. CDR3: CASSSRGLGLYNEQFF. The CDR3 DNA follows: TGTGCCAGCAGCTCCAGGGGACTAGGCCTCTACAATGAGCAGTTCTTC.

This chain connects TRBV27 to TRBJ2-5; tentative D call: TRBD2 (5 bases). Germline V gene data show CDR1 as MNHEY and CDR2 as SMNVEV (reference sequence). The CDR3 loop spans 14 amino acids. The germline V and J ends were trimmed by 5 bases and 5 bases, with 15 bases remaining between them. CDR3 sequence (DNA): TGTGCCAGCAGTCCCTGGACTTCGAAGGAGACCCAGTACTTC. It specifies CASSPWTSKETQYF.

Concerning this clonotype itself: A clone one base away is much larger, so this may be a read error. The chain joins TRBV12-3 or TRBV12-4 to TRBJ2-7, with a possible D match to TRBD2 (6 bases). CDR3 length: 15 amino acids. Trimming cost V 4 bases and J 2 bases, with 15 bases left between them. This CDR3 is CASSSSGRGTYEQYF. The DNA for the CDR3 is TGTGCCAGCAGTTCCTCCGGGCGGGGCACCTACGAGCAGTACTTC.

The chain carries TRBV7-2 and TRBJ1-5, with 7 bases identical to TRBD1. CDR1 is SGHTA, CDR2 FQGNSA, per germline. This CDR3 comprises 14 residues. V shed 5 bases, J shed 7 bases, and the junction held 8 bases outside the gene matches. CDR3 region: CASSLDRVWQPQHF. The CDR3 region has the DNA TGTGCCAGCAGCCTCGACAGGGTATGGCAGCCCCAGCATTTT.

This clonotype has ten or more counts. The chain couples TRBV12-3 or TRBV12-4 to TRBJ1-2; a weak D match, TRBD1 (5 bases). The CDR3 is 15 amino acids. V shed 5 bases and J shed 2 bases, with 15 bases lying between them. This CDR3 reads CASSPPRQGNYGYTF. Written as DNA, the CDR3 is TGTGCCAGCAGTCCGCCCCGGCAGGGAAACTATGGCTACACCTTC.

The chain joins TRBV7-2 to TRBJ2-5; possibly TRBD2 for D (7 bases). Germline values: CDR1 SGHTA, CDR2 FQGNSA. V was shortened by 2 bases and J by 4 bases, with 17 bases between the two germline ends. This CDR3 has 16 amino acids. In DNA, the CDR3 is TGTGCCAGCAGCTTAACGCCGCGAGGGGGGGGAGAGACCCAGTACTTC. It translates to CASSLTPRGGGETQYF.

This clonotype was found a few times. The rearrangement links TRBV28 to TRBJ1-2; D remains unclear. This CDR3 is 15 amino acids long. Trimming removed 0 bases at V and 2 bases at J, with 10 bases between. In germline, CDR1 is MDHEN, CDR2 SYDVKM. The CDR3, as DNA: TGTGCCAGCAGTTTATGGGGAGAGGAAAACTATGGCTACACCTTC. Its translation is CASSLWGEENYGYTF.

The DNA of the CDR3 is TGTGCCAGTAGTATCATCCCCGGACAGGGCTACACTGAAGCTTTCTTT. Its translation: CASSIIPGQGYTEAFF. This chain joins TRBV19 and TRBJ1-1; 8 nucleotides align to TRBD1. The J segment lost 3 bases and the V segment lost 3 bases, leaving 9 bases of the junction unmatched. The germline V gene has CDR1 LNHDA and CDR2 SQIVND (reference sequence). This CDR3 region has 16 residues.

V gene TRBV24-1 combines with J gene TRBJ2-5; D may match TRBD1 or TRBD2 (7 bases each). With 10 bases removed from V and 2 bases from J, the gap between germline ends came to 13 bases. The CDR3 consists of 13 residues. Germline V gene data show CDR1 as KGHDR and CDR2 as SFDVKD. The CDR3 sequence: CATAGGGQETQYF. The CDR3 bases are TGTGCCACGGCAGGGGGAGGGCAAGAGACCCAGTACTTC.

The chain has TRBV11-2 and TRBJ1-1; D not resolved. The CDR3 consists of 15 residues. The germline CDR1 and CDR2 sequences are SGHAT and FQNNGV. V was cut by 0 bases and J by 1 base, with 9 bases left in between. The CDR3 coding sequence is TGTGCCAGCAGCTTAGAGATGGCGAGGAACACTGAAGCTTTCTTT. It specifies CASSLEMARNTEAFF.

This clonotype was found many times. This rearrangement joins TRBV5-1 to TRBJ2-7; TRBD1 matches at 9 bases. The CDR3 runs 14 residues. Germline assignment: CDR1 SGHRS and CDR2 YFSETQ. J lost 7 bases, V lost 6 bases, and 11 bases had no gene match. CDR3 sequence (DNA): TGCGCCAGCATTCCCCCGGGACAGGGCGAGGAGCAGTACGTC. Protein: CASIPPGQGEEQYV.

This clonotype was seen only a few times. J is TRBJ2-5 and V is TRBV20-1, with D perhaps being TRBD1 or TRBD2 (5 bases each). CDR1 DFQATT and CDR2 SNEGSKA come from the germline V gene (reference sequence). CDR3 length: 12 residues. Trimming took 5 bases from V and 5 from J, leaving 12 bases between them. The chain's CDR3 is CSAPRDGETQYF. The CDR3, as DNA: TGCAGTGCTCCTCGGGACGGGGAGACCCAGTACTTC.

The CDR3 DNA reads TGTGCCAGTAGTATCCGGTGGAGGGGGGGGCTCTACGAGCAGTACTTC. Its translation is CASSIRWRGGLYEQYF. The chain links TRBV19 to TRBJ2-7; TRBD2 might be the D (7 bases). The CDR3 contains 16 residues. Germline lookup yields CDR1 LNHDA and CDR2 SQIVND (reference sequence). V lost 3 bases and J lost 3, with 18 bases in between.

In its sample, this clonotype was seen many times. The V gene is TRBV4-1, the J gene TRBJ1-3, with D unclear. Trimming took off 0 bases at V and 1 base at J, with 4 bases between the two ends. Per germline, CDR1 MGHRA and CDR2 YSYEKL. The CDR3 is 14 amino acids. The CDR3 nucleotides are TGCGCCAGCAGCCAAGATCTGTCTGGAAACACCATATATTTT. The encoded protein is CASSQDLSGNTIYF.